The clone carrying this T cell receptor (beta chain) was seen only once. Original processing notes: Amplification from reference gene primers served as the basis for estimated nucleated cell counts. Method: immunoSEQ multiplex PCR; TCRdb's copy keeps in-frame clones and lacks some. V, J and clone size reflect that table, while D and trimming were determined from the DNA. The sample has about 110,000 clones; approximately 80% are singletons. The data derive from a study of blood T cell repertoires in COVID-19. Study information: Samples of COVID-19 (acute and convalescent) were obtained from the United States, Italy and Spain. Nucleic acid was either cDNA or gDNA, and it came from T cells, B-cell-depleted T cells, or PBMCs.

With 6 bases removed from V and 5 bases from J, the gap between germline ends came to 14 bases. CDR3 length: 14 residues. Germline V CDR1 and CDR2: MNHEY, SVGAGI. The clonotype was recovered from an older woman with acute or convalescent COVID-19. The source material was peripheral blood. The chain uses TRBV6-5 and TRBJ1-5; D is perhaps TRBD1 (5 bases). In nucleotides, the CDR3 is TGTGCCAGCAGCCCGATGGGGGGACATCAGCCCCAGCATTTT. This gives the protein CASSPMGGHQPQHF.